One sample yielded the 11 T cell receptor beta chains listed below, sequenced in a study of PD-1 blockade in classical Hodgkin lymphoma. This table comes from immunoSEQ multiplex PCR, and its TCRdb copy is limited to in-frame clones, with some not included. This sample has some 30,000 clones, with roughly 70% found just once. Each and every patient relapsed after autologous stem cell transplantation, and patients got differing brentuximab vedotin exposure. This specimen was peripheral blood mononuclear cells (PBMCs), taken before the second cycle of nivolumab. The receptors come from a human donor with classical Hodgkin lymphoma.

This chain connects TRBV19 to TRBJ1-5, with D uncertain. From germline, CDR1 is LNHDA and CDR2 SQIVND (reference sequence). This CDR3 spans 13 amino acids. V shed 5 bases and J shed 4 bases, with 9 bases lying between them. CDR3: CASSVMSNQPQHF. In nucleotides, the CDR3 is TGTGCCAGTAGTGTTATGAGTAATCAGCCCCAGCATTTT.

V usage is TRBV5-1 and J usage is TRBJ2-2; D gene unclear. V shed 6 bases and J shed 0 bases, with 12 bases lying between them. The CDR3 runs to 15 residues. Germline V gives CDR1 SGHRS, CDR2 YFSETQ. The CDR3 bases are TGCGCCAGCACCTCCGGCCCTACGAACACCGGGGAGCTGTTTTTT. Residues: CASTSGPTNTGELFF.

The chain links TRBV20-1 to TRBJ2-7; maybe TRBD1 (6 bases). Germline V gene sequence: CDR1 DFQATT, CDR2 SNEGSKA (reference sequence). There are 11 residues in the CDR3. Trimming stripped 4 bases from V and 5 bases from J, with 9 bases between. CDR3 region: CSATNRDEQYV. The CDR3 nucleotides read TGCAGTGCTACTAACAGGGACGAGCAGTACGTC.

This chain connects TRBV11-3 to TRBJ2-2; 9 positions agree with TRBD1. This CDR3 contains 15 residues. Germline V lookup: CDR1 SGHNT, CDR2 YENEEA. After removal of 2 bases from V and 4 bases from J, the junction contained 2 bases not matched to a gene. The CDR3 region is CASSLTGGSTGELFF. The CDR3, as DNA: TGTGCCAGCAGCTTAACAGGGGGCAGCACCGGGGAGCTGTTTTTT.

CDR3 in amino acids: CASSLAEGSSYNSPLHF. The CDR3 bases are TGTGCCAGCAGCTTGGCCGAGGGTAGCTCCTATAATTCACCCCTCCACTTT. V is TRBV5-4 and J is TRBJ1-6; D ambiguous. The CDR3 sequence is 17 residues long. In germline, CDR1 is SGHNT, CDR2 YYREEE (reference sequence). V was cut by 0 bases and J by 0 bases, with 10 bases left in between. The full variable domain, in which reference TRBV5-4 and TRBJ1-6 provide the parts outside the CDR3, is ETGVTQSPTHLIKTRGQQVTLRCSSQSGHNTVSWYQQALGQGPQFIFQYYREEENGRGNFPPRFSGLQFPNYSSELNVNALELDDSALYLCASSLAEGSSYNSPLHFGNGTRLTVT.

The CDR3 loop is CASSTGDSQETQYF. The DNA for the CDR3 is TGCGCCAGCAGCACGGGGGACAGTCAAGAGACCCAGTACTTC. This chain links TRBV5-1 with TRBJ2-5; D might be TRBD1 (7 bases). Germline-derived CDR1 and CDR2 are SGHRS and YFSETQ. V lost 4 bases to trimming and J lost 2 bases, with 12 bases between them. The CDR3 has 14 amino acids.

The chain couples TRBV15 to TRBJ2-1, with D unclear. Trimming took off 5 bases at V and 4 bases at J, with 12 bases between the two ends. Germline V lookup: CDR1 LNHNV, CDR2 YYDKDF (reference sequence). This CDR3 has 14 amino acids. The chain's CDR3 is CATSPLDGYNEQFF. The CDR3 DNA reads as TGTGCCACCAGCCCCCTAGACGGTTACAATGAGCAGTTCTTC.

The V call is TRBV28, the J call TRBJ2-3; 8 positions agree with TRBD2. The CDR3 consists of 15 residues. J lost 6 bases, V lost 2 bases, and 7 bases had no gene match. Germline V gene data show CDR1 as MDHEN and CDR2 as SYDVKM. DNA for the CDR3: TGTGCCAGCAGTTTAGCGGGGGGCCCGCCTGATACGCAGTATTTT. Its protein is CASSLAGGPPDTQYF.

The chain uses TRBV6-5 and TRBJ2-7; D might be TRBD1 (6 bases). There are 14 residues in the CDR3. CDR1 is MNHEY, CDR2 SVGAGI, per germline. Trimming took off 6 bases at V and 0 bases at J, with 12 bases between the two ends. DNA of the CDR3: TGTGCCAGCAGGAGGCAGGGGTTCTCCTACGAGCAGTACGTC. Protein product: CASRRQGFSYEQYV.

J is TRBJ2-5 and V is TRBV11-3; possibly TRBD2 for D (6 bases). The germline V and J ends were trimmed by 8 bases and 5 bases, with 15 bases remaining between them. From germline, CDR1 is SGHNT and CDR2 YENEEA. This CDR3 spans 13 amino acids. The CDR3: CASRGTHWETQYF. In nucleotides, the CDR3 is TGTGCCAGCCGCGGGACCCATTGGGAGACCCAGTACTTC.

V and J are TRBV7-2 and TRBJ1-1, with 9 bases identical to TRBD1. The CDR3 is made up of 13 amino acids. In germline, CDR1 is SGHTA, CDR2 FQGNSA. V trimming: 4 bases; J trimming: 7 bases; junction bases outside the gene matches: 4. The CDR3, as DNA: TGTGCCAGCAGCTCCCGGGACAGGGATGAAGCTTTCTTT. This encodes CASSSRDRDEAFF.